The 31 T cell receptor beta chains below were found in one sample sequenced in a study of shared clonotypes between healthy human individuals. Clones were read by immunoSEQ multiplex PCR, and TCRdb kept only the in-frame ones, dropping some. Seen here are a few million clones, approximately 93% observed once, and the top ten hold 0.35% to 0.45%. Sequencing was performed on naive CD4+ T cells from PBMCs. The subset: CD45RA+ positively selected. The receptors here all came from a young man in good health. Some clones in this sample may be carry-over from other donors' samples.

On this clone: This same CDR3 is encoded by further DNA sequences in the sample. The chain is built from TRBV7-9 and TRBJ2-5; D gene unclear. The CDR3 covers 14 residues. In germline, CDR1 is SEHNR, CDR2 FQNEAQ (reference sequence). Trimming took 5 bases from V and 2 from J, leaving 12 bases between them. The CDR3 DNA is TGTGCCAGCAGCCCTTTGGGCAGGCAAGAGACCCAGTACTTC. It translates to CASSPLGRQETQYF.

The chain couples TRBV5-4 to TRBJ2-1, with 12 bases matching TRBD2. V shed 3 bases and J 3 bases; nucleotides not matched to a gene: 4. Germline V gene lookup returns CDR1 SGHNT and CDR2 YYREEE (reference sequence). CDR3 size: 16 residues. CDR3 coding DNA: TGTGCCAGCAGCTCACCTAGCGGGAGGGACTACAATGAGCAGTTCTTC. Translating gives CASSSPSGRDYNEQFF.

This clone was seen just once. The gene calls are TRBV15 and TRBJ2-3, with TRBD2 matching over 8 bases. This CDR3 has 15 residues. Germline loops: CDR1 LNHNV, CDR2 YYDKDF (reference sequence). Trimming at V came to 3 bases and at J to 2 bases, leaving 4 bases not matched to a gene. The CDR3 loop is CATSRGLVNTDTQYF. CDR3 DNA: TGTGCCACCAGCAGGGGACTAGTGAACACAGATACGCAGTATTTT.

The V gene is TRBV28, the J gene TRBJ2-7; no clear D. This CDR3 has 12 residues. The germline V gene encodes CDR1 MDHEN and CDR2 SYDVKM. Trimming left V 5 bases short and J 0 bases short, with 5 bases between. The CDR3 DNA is TGTGCCAGCAGTCCGCACTCCTACGAGCAGTACTTC. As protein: CASSPHSYEQYF.

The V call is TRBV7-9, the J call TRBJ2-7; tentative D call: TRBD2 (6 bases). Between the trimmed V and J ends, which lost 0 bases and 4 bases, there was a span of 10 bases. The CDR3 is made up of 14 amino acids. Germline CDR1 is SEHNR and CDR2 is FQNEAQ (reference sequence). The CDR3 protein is CASSLAGGQYEQYF. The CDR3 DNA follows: TGTGCCAGCAGCTTAGCGGGAGGTCAGTACGAGCAGTACTTC. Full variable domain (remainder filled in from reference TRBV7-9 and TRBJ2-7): DTGVSQNPRHKITKRGQNVTFRCDPISEHNRLYWYRQTLGQGPEFLTYFQNEAQLEKSRLLSDRFSAERPKGSFSTLEIQRTEQGDSAMYLCASSLAGGQYEQYFGPGTRLTVT.

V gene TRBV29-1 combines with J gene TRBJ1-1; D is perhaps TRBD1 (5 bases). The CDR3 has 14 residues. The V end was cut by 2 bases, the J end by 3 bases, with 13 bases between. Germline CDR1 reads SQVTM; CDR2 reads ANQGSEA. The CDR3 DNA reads TGCAGCGTTGAAAGACGGCTGGGGGACACTGAAGCTTTCTTT. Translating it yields CSVERRLGDTEAFF.

The CDR3 nucleotides are TGTGCCAGCAGCAGATTAGCGGGAGCGGATACGCAGTATTTT. It specifies CASSRLAGADTQYF. The V call is TRBV5-6, the J call TRBJ2-3; 9 positions agree with TRBD2. This CDR3 is built from 14 residues. Germline V gives CDR1 SGHDT, CDR2 YYEEEE. V lost 4 bases, J lost 6 bases, and 6 bases stayed unmatched.

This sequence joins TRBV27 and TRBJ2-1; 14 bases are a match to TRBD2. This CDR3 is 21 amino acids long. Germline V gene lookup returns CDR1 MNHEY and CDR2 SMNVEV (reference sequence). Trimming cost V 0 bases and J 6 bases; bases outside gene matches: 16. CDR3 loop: CASSLSPKTGTSGRRANEQFF. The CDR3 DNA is TGTGCCAGCAGTTTATCACCCAAAACCGGGACTAGCGGGAGAAGGGCCAATGAGCAGTTCTTC.

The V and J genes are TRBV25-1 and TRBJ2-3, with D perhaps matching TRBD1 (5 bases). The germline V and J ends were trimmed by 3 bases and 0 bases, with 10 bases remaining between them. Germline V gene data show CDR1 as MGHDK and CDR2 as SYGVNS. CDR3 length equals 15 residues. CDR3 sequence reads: CASSDQQASTDTQYF. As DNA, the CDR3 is TGTGCCAGCAGTGATCAACAGGCTAGCACAGATACGCAGTATTTT.

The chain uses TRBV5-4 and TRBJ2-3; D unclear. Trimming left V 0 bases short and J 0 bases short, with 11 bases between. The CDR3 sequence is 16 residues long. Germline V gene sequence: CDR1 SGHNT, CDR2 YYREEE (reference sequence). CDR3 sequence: CASSLEAAPSTDTQYF. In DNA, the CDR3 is TGTGCCAGCAGCTTGGAGGCTGCCCCTAGCACAGATACGCAGTATTTT. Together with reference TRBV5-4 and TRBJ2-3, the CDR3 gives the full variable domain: ETGVTQSPTHLIKTRGQQVTLRCSSQSGHNTVSWYQQALGQGPQFIFQYYREEENGRGNFPPRFSGLQFPNYSSELNVNALELDDSALYLCASSLEAAPSTDTQYFGPGTRLTVL.

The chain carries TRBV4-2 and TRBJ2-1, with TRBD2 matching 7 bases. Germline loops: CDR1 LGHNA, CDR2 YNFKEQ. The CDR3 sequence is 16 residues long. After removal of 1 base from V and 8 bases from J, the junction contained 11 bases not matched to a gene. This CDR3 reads CASSQVTGGGGDEQFF. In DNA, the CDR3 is TGTGCCAGCAGCCAAGTCACGGGAGGTGGCGGCGATGAGCAGTTCTTC.

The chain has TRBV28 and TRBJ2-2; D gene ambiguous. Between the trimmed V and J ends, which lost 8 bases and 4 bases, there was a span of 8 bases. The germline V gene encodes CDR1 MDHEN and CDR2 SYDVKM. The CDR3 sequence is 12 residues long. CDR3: CASALGTGELFF. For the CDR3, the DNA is TGTGCCAGCGCCCTCGGCACCGGGGAGCTGTTTTTT.

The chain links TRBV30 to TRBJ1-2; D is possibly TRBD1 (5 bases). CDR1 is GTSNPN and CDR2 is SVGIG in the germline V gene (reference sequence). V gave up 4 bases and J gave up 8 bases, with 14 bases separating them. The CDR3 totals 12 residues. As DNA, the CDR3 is TGTGCCTGGACTCCCTCGGGGGGAGGCTACACCTTC. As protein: CAWTPSGGGYTF.

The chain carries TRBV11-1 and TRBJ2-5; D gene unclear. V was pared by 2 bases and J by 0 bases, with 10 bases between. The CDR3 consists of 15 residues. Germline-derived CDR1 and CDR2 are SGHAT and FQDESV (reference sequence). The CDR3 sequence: CASSLTMGYQETQYF. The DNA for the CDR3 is TGTGCCAGCAGCTTAACGATGGGGTACCAAGAGACCCAGTACTTC.

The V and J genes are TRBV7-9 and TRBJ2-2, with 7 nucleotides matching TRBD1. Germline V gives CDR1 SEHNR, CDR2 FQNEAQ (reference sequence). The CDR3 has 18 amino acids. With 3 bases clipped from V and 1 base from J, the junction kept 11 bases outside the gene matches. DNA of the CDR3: TGTGCCAGCAGCTTTTCCCAGAGGCGGACAGGGAACACCGGGGAGCTGTTTTTT. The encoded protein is CASSFSQRRTGNTGELFF.

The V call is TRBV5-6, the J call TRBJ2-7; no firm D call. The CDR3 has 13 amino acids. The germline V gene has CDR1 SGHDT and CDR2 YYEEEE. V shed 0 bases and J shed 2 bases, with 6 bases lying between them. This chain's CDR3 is CASSLGVAYEQYF. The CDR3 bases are TGTGCCAGCAGCTTGGGGGTTGCCTACGAGCAGTACTTC.

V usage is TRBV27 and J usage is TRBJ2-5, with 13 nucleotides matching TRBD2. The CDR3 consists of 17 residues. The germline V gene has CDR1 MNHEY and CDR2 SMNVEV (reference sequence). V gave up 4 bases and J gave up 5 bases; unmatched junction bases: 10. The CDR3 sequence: CASSWGTSGTGVETQYF. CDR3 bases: TGTGCCAGCAGTTGGGGGACTAGCGGGACAGGAGTGGAGACCCAGTACTTC.

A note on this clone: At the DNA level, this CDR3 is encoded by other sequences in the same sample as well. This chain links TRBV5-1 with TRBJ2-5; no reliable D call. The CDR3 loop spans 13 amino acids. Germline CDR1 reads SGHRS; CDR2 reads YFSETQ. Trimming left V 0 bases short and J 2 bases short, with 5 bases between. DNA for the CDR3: TGCGCCAGCAGCTTGGTAGTTCAAGAGACCCAGTACTTC. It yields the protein CASSLVVQETQYF.

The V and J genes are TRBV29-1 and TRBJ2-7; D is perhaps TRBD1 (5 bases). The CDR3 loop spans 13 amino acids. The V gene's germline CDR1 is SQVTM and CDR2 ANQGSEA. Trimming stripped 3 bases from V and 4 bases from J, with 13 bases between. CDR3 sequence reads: CSVDGGRAYEQYF. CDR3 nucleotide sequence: TGCAGCGTTGACGGTGGCAGGGCGTACGAGCAGTACTTC.

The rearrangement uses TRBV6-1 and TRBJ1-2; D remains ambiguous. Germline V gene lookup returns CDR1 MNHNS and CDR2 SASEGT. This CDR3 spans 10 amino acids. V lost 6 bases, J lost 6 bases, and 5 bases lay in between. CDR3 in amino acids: CASRGHGYTF. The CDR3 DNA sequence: TGTGCCAGCAGGGGCCATGGCTACACCTTC.

The CDR3 is CASSIGRAYEQYF. CDR3 nucleotide sequence: TGTGCCAGCAGCATCGGGAGGGCCTACGAGCAGTACTTC. This chain connects TRBV7-2 to TRBJ2-7; 8 positions agree with TRBD2. J gave up 2 bases and V 5 bases, and 2 bases lay outside the gene matches. CDR3 size: 13 residues. Germline loops: CDR1 SGHTA, CDR2 FQGNSA.

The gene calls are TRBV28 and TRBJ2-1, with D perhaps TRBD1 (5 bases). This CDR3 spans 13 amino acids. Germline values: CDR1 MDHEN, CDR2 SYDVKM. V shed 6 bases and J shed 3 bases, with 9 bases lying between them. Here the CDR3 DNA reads TGTGCCAGCAGGGTTGACAGCTACAATGAGCAGTTCTTC. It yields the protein CASRVDSYNEQFF.

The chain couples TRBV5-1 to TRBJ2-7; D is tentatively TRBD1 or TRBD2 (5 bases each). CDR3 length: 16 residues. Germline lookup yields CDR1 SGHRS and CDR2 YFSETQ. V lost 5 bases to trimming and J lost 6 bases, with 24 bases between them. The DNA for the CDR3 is TGCGCCAGCAGTGCAGCGCCCGGGACCGGAGCTTCCGAGCAGTACTTC. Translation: CASSAAPGTGASEQYF.

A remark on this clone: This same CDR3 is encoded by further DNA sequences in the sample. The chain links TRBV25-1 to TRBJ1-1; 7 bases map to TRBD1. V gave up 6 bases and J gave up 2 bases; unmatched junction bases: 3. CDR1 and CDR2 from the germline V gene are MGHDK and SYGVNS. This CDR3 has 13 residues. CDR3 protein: CASRDRVNTEAFF. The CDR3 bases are TGTGCCAGCAGAGACAGGGTCAACACTGAAGCTTTCTTT. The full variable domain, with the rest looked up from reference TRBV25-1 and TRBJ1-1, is EADIYQTPRYLVIGTGKKITLECSQTMGHDKMYWYQQDPGMELHLIHYSYGVNSTEKGDLSSESTVSRIRTEHFPLTLESARPSHTSQYLCASRDRVNTEAFFGQGTRLTVV.

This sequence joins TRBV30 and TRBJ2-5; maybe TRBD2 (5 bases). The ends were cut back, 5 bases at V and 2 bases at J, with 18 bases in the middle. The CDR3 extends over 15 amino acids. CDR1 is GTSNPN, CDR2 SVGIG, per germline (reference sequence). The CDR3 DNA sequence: TGTGCCTGGTTGGCTAGGAGGAGTAGGCAAGAGACCCAGTACTTC. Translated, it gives CAWLARRSRQETQYF.

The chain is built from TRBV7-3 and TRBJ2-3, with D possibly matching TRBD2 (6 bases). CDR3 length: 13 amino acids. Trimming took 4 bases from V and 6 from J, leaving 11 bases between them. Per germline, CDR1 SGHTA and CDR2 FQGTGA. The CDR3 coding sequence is TGTGCCAGCAGCTGGACGGGAGAGGATACGCAGTATTTT. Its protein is CASSWTGEDTQYF.

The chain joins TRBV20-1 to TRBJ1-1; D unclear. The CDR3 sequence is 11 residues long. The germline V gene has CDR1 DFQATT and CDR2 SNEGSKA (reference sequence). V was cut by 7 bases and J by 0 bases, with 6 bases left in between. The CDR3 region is CSVSMNTEAFF. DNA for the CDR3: TGCAGTGTCTCAATGAACACTGAAGCTTTCTTT.

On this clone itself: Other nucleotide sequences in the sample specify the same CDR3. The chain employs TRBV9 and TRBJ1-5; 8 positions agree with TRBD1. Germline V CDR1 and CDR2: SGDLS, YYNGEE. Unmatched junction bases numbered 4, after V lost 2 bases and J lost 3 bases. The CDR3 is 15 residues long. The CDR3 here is CASSVGTGINQPQHF. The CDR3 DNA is TGTGCCAGCAGCGTCGGGACAGGTATCAATCAGCCCCAGCATTTT.

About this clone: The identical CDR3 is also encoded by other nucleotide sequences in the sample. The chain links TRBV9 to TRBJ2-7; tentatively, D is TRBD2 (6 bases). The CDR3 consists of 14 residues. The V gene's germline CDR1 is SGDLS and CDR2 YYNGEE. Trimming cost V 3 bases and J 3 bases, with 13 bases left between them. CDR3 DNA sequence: TGTGCCAGCAGCGCCGGGACTGGCTACTACGAGCAGTACTTC. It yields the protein CASSAGTGYYEQYF. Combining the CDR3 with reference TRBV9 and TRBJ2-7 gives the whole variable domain DSGVTQTPKHLITATGQRVTLRCSPRSGDLSVYWYQQSLDQGLQFLIQYYNGEERAKGNILERFSAQQFPDLHSELNLSSLELGDSALYFCASSAGTGYYEQYFGPGTRLTVT.

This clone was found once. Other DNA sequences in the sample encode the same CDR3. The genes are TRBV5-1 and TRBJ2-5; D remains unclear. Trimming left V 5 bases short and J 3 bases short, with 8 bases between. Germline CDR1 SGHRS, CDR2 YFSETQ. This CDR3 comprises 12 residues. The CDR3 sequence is CASRVGEETQYF. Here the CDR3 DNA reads TGCGCCAGCAGAGTTGGGGAAGAGACCCAGTACTTC.

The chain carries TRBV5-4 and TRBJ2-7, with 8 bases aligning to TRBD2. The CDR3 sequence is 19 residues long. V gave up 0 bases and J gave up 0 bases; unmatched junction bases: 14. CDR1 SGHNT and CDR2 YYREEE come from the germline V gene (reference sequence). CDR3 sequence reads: CASSLGGLSGGINSYEQYF. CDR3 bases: TGTGCCAGCAGCTTGGGGGGACTATCGGGAGGGATTAACTCCTACGAGCAGTACTTC.